The 18 T cell receptor beta chains below all came from one sample that was sequenced in a study of vaccination and CD4 T cells after COVID-19. The antigens for these receptors are not known. Treatment of the sample: approximately nine-day PBMC culture with coronavirus spike peptide pools or control peptides (ViraFEST assay). Oncomine TCR Beta short-read sequencing was applied to DNA from cultured CD4+ T cells. TCRdb recomputed calls from the PCR reads with MiXCR, one row per CDR3 protein. The sample lists about 26,000 distinct CDR3 sequences, about 40% occurring once. The sample taken for sequencing was CD4+ T cells from blood, cultured in vitro. These receptors were obtained from a human donor who had recovered from COVID-19.

The rearrangement links TRBV2 to TRBJ1-1, with 7 bases that match TRBD1. The CDR3 loop spans 15 amino acids. The V gene end was trimmed by 7 bases and the J gene end by 9 bases; junction bases not matched to a gene: 17. Per germline, CDR1 SNHLY and CDR2 FYNNEI. The CDR3 nucleotides read TGTGCCAGCACCCCCGATCGACAGGGAAGGGGTAAAGCTTTCTTT. Translated: CASTPDRQGRGKAFF.

This sequence joins TRBV6-4 and TRBJ2-2; 11 bases match TRBD2. The V and J ends lost 4 bases and 6 bases, in that order; junction bases with no gene match: 7. The CDR3 length is 16 residues. In germline, CDR1 is MRHNA, CDR2 SNTAGT. In nucleotides, the CDR3 is TGTGCCAGCAGTGCCCGGCCGGGACTAGCGGCCGGGGAGCTGTTTTTT. It is translated as CASSARPGLAAGELFF.

V gene TRBV6-1 combines with J gene TRBJ1-3, with a weak D call TRBD1 (5 bases). The CDR3 covers 16 residues. Germline lookup yields CDR1 MNHNS and CDR2 SASEGT. CDR3 in amino acids: CTTSTGLPGSGNTIYF. The CDR3, as DNA: TGTACAACCTCTACGGGGCTTCCAGGCTCTGGAAACACCATATATTTT.

The CDR3 region is CASSLVRGRNHGYTF. The DNA of the CDR3 is TGTGCCAGCAGTTTAGTACGGGGGCGCAATCATGGCTACACCTTC. The chain combines TRBV28 with TRBJ1-2; D may be TRBD1 (6 bases). There are 15 residues in the CDR3. The V end was cut by 2 bases, the J end by 6 bases, with 16 bases between. Looked up from germline, CDR1 is MDHEN and CDR2 is SYDVKM.

The chain links TRBV7-9 to TRBJ1-2, with unresolved D. In germline, CDR1 is SEHNR, CDR2 FQNEAQ (reference sequence). There are 14 residues in the CDR3. V shed 5 bases and J shed 4 bases, with 14 bases lying between them. CDR3 sequence reads: CASSLPGFAYGYTF. In DNA form, the CDR3 reads TGTGCCAGCAGCCTCCCGGGGTTTGCCTATGGCTACACCTTC.

This clonotype has more than one count but fewer than ten. The CDR3 DNA sequence: TGTGCCAGCAGTCCCGGGACGTATTACAATCAGCCCCAGCATTTT. Translating gives CASSPGTYYNQPQHF. This rearrangement joins TRBV6-1 to TRBJ1-5; the D gene is possibly TRBD1 (5 bases). Germline CDR1 and CDR2: MNHNS and SASEGT. V was clipped by 5 bases and J by 3 bases, with 14 bases between them. This CDR3 is 15 amino acids long.

The rearrangement links TRBV7-2 to TRBJ2-1, with D possibly TRBD1 on 5 matching bases. Germline V gives CDR1 SGHTA, CDR2 FQGNSA. Trimming pared 2 bases from V and 7 bases from J, leaving 15 bases between. The CDR3 is made up of 15 amino acids. The CDR3 loop is CASSLTAAQGNEQFF. CDR3 bases: TGTGCCAGCAGCTTAACGGCGGCCCAGGGAAATGAGCAGTTCTTC.

This clonotype was counted a few times. The rearrangement uses TRBV19 and TRBJ1-5, with a tentative D call TRBD1 (5 bases). Germline CDR1 is LNHDA and CDR2 is SQIVND (reference sequence). V was pared by 3 bases and J by 5 bases, with 14 bases between. This CDR3 contains 15 residues. Here the CDR3 reads CASSIKWDGDQPQHF. The CDR3 nucleotides are TGTGCCAGTAGTATTAAATGGGACGGGGATCAGCCCCAGCATTTT.

The rearrangement joins TRBV7-9 to TRBJ2-2; D is perhaps TRBD2 (6 bases). Deletions cut 5 bases from V and 3 bases from J, with 13 bases between. The CDR3 is 15 amino acids. The germline gives CDR1 SEHNR, CDR2 FQNEAQ (reference sequence). CDR3 nucleotides: TGTGCCAGCAGCCTTCGGGAGAGGGACACCGGGGAGCTGTTTTTT. It translates to CASSLRERDTGELFF.

The V gene is TRBV2, the J gene TRBJ2-5; a weak D match, TRBD1 (6 bases). Germline assignment: CDR1 SNHLY and CDR2 FYNNEI. The CDR3 runs 14 residues. Trimming took off 2 bases at V and 5 bases at J, with 12 bases between the two ends. The CDR3 DNA reads TGTGCCAGCAGTGAACGATTACAGGGCGAGACCCAGTACTTC. This translates into CASSERLQGETQYF.

This clonotype was found a few times. The chain uses TRBV19 and TRBJ1-5, with D perhaps TRBD1 (5 bases). The CDR3 loop spans 14 amino acids. Germline V gives CDR1 LNHDA, CDR2 SQIVND (reference sequence). Trimming took 5 bases from V and 1 from J, leaving 9 bases between them. The CDR3 coding sequence is TGTGCCAGTAGTGAGGGGTCAAGCAATCAGCCCCAGCATTTT. Its translation is CASSEGSSNQPQHF.

This clonotype was detected only a few times. The chain recombines TRBV20-1 with TRBJ2-3; 15 positions match TRBD2. V was clipped by 5 bases and J by 1 base; unmatched bases: 10. Per germline, CDR1 DFQATT and CDR2 SNEGSKA (reference sequence). The CDR3 contains 18 residues. DNA for the CDR3: TGCAGTGCTCAGATAAACGGACTAGCGGGGGGGGGCACAGATACGCAGTATTTT. Residues: CSAQINGLAGGGTDTQYF.

The V gene is TRBV5-4, the J gene TRBJ2-5; a weak D match, TRBD1 (7 bases). CDR1 SGHNT and CDR2 YYREEE come from the germline V gene (reference sequence). The CDR3 sequence is 15 residues long. The ends were cut back, 1 base at V and 5 bases at J, with 15 bases in the middle. The CDR3 loop reads CASSLLGRGEETQYF. The CDR3 DNA reads as TGTGCCAGCAGCTTGCTAGGCAGGGGGGAGGAGACCCAGTACTTC.

This clonotype has only a few counts. V usage is TRBV20-1 and J usage is TRBJ1-2; no firm D call. The CDR3 extends over 12 amino acids. Germline CDR1 reads DFQATT; CDR2 reads SNEGSKA (reference sequence). V was shortened by 1 base and J by 4 bases, with 7 bases between the two germline ends. The CDR3 DNA is TGCAGTGCTAGAGGGCAACCCTATGGCTACACCTTC. Its translation: CSARGQPYGYTF.

The chain joins TRBV24-1 to TRBJ2-5; 12 bases align to TRBD1. Germline CDR1 and CDR2: KGHDR and SFDVKD. V lost 6 bases to trimming and J lost 5 bases; unmatched junction nucleotides: 12. There are 17 residues in the CDR3. Written as DNA, the CDR3 is TGTGCCACCAGTCCTAAACAGGGACAGGGGGCGCAGGAGACCCAGTACTTC. It yields the protein CATSPKQGQGAQETQYF.

This clonotype was found a few times. The rearrangement uses TRBV28 and TRBJ1-2, with TRBD1 as a possible D gene (5 bases). The germline gives CDR1 MDHEN, CDR2 SYDVKM. There are 13 residues in the CDR3. V gave up 5 bases and J gave up 4 bases, with 11 bases separating them. The CDR3 is CASSTGGPYGYTF. In nucleotides, the CDR3 is TGTGCCAGCAGTACGGGGGGTCCCTATGGCTACACCTTC.

Only a few counts were recorded for this clonotype. This chain links TRBV28 with TRBJ1-5, with 10 bases matching TRBD1. J was trimmed by 4 bases and V by 6 bases; bases with no gene match: 9. CDR1 and CDR2 (germline): MDHEN, SYDVKM. The CDR3 extends over 16 amino acids. The CDR3 nucleotides are TGTGCCAGCAGCCTACTGACAGGGGGCAAAAATCAGCCCCAGCATTTT. As protein: CASSLLTGGKNQPQHF.

The genes are TRBV9 and TRBJ1-1, with D possibly being TRBD1 (5 bases). Germline CDR1 and CDR2: SGDLS and YYNGEE. The ends were cut back, 0 bases at V and 3 bases at J, with 9 bases in the middle. The CDR3 covers 14 residues. Here the CDR3 DNA reads TGTGCCAGCAGCGTAGTAAGGGGTGACACTGAAGCTTTCTTT. Translated, it gives CASSVVRGDTEAFF.